This TCR beta chain was profiled in a study of cytotoxic CD8 clonotypes in ibrutinib-treated CLL. Study summary: Response samples were taken after a median of approximately 12 months on treatment, range 6 to 36.

Produced via immunoSEQ multiplex PCR; TCRdb's table is partial and in-frame only. The data contain 150,000 to 200,000 clones, roughly 84% of them seen just once; the ten biggest clones take up 3% to 3.5%. V was clipped by 6 bases and J by 9 bases; unmatched bases: 14. Germline V gives CDR1 SQVTM, CDR2 ANQGSEA. The CDR3 runs 15 residues. Study-wide findings and caveats: Public clonotypes showed up rarely, and on treatment they shrank or held steady.

A remark on this clone: The antigen remains unidentified.

The chain couples TRBV29-1 to TRBJ2-1; 10 bases match TRBD1. This TCR came from a human donor with chronic lymphocytic leukemia. The sequences come from PBMCs, collected at disease progression, from a patient treated with ibrutinib. The CDR3 spells CSVRGGTGAIGEQFF. The DNA of the CDR3 is TGCAGCGTCCGCGGCGGGACAGGGGCTATAGGTGAGCAGTTCTTC.